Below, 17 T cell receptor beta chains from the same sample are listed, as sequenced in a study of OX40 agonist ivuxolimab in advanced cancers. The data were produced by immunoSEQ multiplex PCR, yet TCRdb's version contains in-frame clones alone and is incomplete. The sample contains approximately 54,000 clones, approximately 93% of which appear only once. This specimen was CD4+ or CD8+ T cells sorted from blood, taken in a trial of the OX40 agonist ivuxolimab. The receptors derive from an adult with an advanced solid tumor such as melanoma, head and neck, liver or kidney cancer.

The CDR3 reads CASSLDGNYGYTF. CDR3 nucleotides: TGTGCCAGCAGTTTAGATGGGAACTATGGCTACACCTTC. This chain links TRBV6-5 with TRBJ1-2; D is ambiguous. Germline V gives CDR1 MNHEY, CDR2 SVGAGI. V was pared by 4 bases and J by 2 bases, with 8 bases between. The CDR3 runs 13 residues.

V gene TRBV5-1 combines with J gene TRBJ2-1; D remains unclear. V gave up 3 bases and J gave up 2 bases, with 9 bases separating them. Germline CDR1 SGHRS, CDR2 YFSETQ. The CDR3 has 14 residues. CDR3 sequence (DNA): TGCGCCAGCAGCTCAATGAGCACCTACAATGAGCAGTTCTTC. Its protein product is CASSSMSTYNEQFF. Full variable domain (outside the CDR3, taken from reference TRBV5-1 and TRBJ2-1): KAGVTQTPRYLIKTRGQQVTLSCSPISGHRSVSWYQQTPGQGLQFLFEYFSETQRNKGNFPGRFSGRQFSNSRSEMNVSTLELGDSALYLCASSSMSTYNEQFFGPGTRLTVL.

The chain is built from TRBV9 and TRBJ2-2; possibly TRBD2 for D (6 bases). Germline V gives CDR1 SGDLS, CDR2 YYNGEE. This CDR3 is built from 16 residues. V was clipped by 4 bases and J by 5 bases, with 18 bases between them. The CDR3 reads CASSPREVRGTGELFF. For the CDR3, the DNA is TGTGCCAGCAGCCCACGAGAGGTTCGGGGGACCGGGGAGCTGTTTTTT.

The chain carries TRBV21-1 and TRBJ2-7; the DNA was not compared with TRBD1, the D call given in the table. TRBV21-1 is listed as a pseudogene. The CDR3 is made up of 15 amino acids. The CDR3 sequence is CASSQPGTGLLEQYF. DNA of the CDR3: TGTGCCAGCAGCCAACCCGGGACAGGGTTACTCGAGCAGTACTTC.

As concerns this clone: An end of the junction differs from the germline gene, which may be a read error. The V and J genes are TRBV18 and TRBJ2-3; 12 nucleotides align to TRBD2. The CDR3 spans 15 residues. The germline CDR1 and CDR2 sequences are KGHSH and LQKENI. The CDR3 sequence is CASSPPGLAGDTQYF. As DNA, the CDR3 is TGTGCCAGCTCCCCACCGGGACTAGCGGGAGATACGCAGTATTTT.

DNA for the CDR3: TGTGCCAGCAGTAGCCTTCCAGCGGGGGCGCGTGTATACGAGCAGTACTTC. It specifies CASSSLPAGARVYEQYF. The gene calls are TRBV28 and TRBJ2-7; 8 bases match TRBD2. Per the germline V gene, CDR1 is MDHEN and CDR2 is SYDVKM. The junction had 16 bases not matched to a gene; V was cut back by 5 bases and J by 4 bases. The CDR3 covers 17 residues.

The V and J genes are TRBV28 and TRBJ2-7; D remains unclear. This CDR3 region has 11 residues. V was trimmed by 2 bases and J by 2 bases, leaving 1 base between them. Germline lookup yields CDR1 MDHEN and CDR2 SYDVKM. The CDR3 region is CASSLPYEQYF. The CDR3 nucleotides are TGTGCCAGCAGTTTACCCTACGAGCAGTACTTC.

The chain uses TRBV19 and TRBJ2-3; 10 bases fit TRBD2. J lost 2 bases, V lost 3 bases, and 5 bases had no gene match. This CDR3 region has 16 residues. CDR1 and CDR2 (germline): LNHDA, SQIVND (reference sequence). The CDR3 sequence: CASSIRTSGSTDTQYF. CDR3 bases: TGTGCCAGTAGTATTAGGACTAGCGGATCCACAGATACGCAGTATTTT. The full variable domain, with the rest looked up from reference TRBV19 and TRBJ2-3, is DGGITQSPKYLFRKEGQNVTLSCEQNLNHDAMYWYRQDPGQGLRLIYYSQIVNDFQKGDIAEGYSVSREKKESFPLTVTSAQKNPTAFYLCASSIRTSGSTDTQYFGPGTRLTVL.

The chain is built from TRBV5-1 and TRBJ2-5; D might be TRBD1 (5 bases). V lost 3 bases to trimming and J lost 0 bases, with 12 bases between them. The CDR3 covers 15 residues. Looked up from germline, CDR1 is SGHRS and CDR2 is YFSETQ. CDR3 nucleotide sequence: TGCGCCAGCAGCTCTATGACAGCTTACCAAGAGACCCAGTACTTC. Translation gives CASSSMTAYQETQYF.

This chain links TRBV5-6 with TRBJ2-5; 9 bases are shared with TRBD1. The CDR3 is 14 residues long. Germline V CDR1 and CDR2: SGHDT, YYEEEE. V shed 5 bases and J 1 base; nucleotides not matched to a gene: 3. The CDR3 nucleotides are TGTGCCAGCAGGGTGACAGGGGGCCAAGAGACCCAGTACTTC. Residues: CASRVTGGQETQYF.

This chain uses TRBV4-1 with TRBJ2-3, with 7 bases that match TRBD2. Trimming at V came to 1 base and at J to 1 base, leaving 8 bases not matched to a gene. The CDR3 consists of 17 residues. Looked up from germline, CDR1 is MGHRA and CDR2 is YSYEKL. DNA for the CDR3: TGCGCCAGCAGCCAAGGGGACTACCGTCGGGGCACAGATACGCAGTATTTT. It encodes CASSQGDYRRGTDTQYF.

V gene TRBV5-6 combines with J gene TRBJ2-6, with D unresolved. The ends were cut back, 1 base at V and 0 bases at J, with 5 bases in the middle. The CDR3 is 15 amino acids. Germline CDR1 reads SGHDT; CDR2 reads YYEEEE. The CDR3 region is CASSLQASGANVLTF. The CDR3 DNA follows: TGTGCCAGCAGCTTGCAGGCCTCTGGGGCCAACGTCCTGACTTTC. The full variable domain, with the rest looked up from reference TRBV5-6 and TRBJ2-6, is DAGVTQSPTHLIKTRGQQVTLRCSPKSGHDTVSWYQQALGQGPQFIFQYYEEEERQRGNFPDRFSGHQFPNYSSELNVNALLLGDSALYLCASSLQASGANVLTFGAGSRLTVL.

The CDR3 DNA is TGTGCCAGCAGCATCGGGGCCAATCAGCCCCAGCATTTT. Its protein is CASSIGANQPQHF. The V gene is TRBV7-3, the J gene TRBJ1-5, with D possibly TRBD1 on 5 matching bases. Germline values: CDR1 SGHTA, CDR2 FQGTGA. The V and J ends lost 5 bases and 3 bases respectively, with 8 bases between them. CDR3 length: 13 residues.

The CDR3 region has the DNA TGTGCCAGCAGCAAAGAGGGTCTTAACACTGAAGCTTTCTTT. This encodes CASSKEGLNTEAFF. V gene TRBV7-2 combines with J gene TRBJ1-1; no firm D call. Trimming shortened V by 5 bases and J by 2 bases, and 12 bases separated the two germline ends. From germline, CDR1 is SGHTA and CDR2 FQGNSA. This CDR3 has 14 residues.

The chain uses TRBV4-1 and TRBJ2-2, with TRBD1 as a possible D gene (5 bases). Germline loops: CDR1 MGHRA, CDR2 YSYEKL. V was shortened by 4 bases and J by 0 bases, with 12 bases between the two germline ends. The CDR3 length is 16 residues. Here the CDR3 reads CASSPGHTANTGELFF. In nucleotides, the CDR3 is TGCGCCAGCAGCCCAGGACATACCGCGAACACCGGGGAGCTGTTTTTT.

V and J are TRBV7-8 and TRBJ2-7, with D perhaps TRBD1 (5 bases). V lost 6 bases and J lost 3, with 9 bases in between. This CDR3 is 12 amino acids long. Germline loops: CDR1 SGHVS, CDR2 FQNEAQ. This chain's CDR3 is CASSPRGYEQYF. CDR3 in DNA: TGTGCCAGCAGTCCTAGGGGCTACGAGCAGTACTTC.

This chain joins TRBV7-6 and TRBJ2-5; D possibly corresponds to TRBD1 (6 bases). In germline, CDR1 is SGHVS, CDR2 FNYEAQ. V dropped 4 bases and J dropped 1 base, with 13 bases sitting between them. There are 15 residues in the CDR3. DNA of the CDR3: TGTGCCAGCAGCTCCCGACAGGCTATCCAAGAGACCCAGTACTTC. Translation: CASSSRQAIQETQYF.